The rows below give T cell receptor beta chains drawn from one sample of a study of blood T cell repertoires in COVID-19. Method: immunoSEQ multiplex PCR; TCRdb's copy keeps in-frame clones and lacks some. The table shows 55,000 to 90,000 clones, with approximately 90% occurring only once. The source material was peripheral blood. The receptors here all came from a man aged 65 to 85 with active COVID-19. CDR3s include the opening cysteine and the closing phenylalanine or tryptophan. Each record gives: CDR3 length, J gene, clone size, V gene, CDR3 protein. The size entry is marked missing in some rows and otherwise reads once, few, many or a size class.

length: 15
J: TRBJ2-2
size: NA
V: TRBV5-1
CDR3: CASSTAGGRTGELFF

length: 12
J: TRBJ1-1
size: NA
V: TRBV6-6
CDR3: CASSFPPGEAFF

length: 19
J: TRBJ1-2
size: NA
V: TRBV18
CDR3: CASSPRLGQGANGGYGYTF

length: 16
J: TRBJ2-7
size: NA
V: TRBV28
CDR3: CASSPPWGRGAYEQYF

length: 15
J: TRBJ1-6
size: NA
V: TRBV7-2
CDR3: CASSLVVDSYSPLHF

length: 15
J: TRBJ2-3
size: NA
V: TRBV6-5
CDR3: CASSQTGALTDTQYF

length: 13
J: TRBJ2-5
size: NA
V: TRBV5-1
CDR3: CASSLVDPQGGYF

length: 13
J: TRBJ2-4
size: few
V: TRBV24-1
CDR3: CATSRDRGAIQYF

length: 14
J: TRBJ1-5
size: NA
V: TRBV29-1
CDR3: CSVRGIGSNQPQHF

length: 16
J: TRBJ2-5
size: NA
V: TRBV19
CDR3: CASSPPKGGGQETQYF

length: 16
J: TRBJ2-3
size: NA
V: TRBV5-1
CDR3: CASRLGTSGTTDTQYF

length: 12
J: TRBJ1-2
size: NA
V: TRBV28
CDR3: CASSPQGYGYTF

length: 17
J: TRBJ1-6
size: NA
V: TRBV28
CDR3: CASIQGGAHFYNSPLHF

length: 14
J: TRBJ2-1
size: few
V: TRBV5-1
CDR3: CASSPDGVMLEQFF

length: 15
J: TRBJ2-5
size: once
V: TRBV27
CDR3: CASSSTGGSGETQYF

length: 14
J: TRBJ2-3
size: NA
V: TRBV25-1
CDR3: CASSEEAATDTQYF

length: 14
J: TRBJ2-1
size: once
V: TRBV3-1/TRBV3-2
CDR3: CASSPSGGRNEQFF

length: 16
J: TRBJ1-5
size: NA
V: TRBV9
CDR3: CASSVGETGINQPQHF

length: 15
J: TRBJ2-5
size: NA
V: TRBV5-4
CDR3: CASSRPGLAEETQYF

length: 15
J: TRBJ2-7
size: NA
V: TRBV9
CDR3: CASSPADLATYEQYF

length: 13
J: TRBJ2-7
size: NA
V: TRBV21-1
CDR3: CASTRGAIYEQYF

length: 16
J: TRBJ2-5
size: NA
V: TRBV27
CDR3: CASSLIGGRAPETQYF

length: 17
J: TRBJ1-4
size: NA
V: TRBV15
CDR3: CATSARRTGTTNEKLFF

length: 12
J: TRBJ2-4
size: NA
V: TRBV7-9
CDR3: CASSLGQGPKYF

length: 13
J: TRBJ1-1
size: NA
V: TRBV3-1/TRBV3-2
CDR3: CASSLGEQGEAFF

length: 17
J: TRBJ2-2
size: NA
V: TRBV7-2
CDR3: CASSRKGGQGSSGELFF

length: 12
J: TRBJ2-7
size: NA
V: TRBV6-2/TRBV6-3
CDR3: CASRLQGGEQYF

length: 15
J: TRBJ2-3
size: NA
V: TRBV24-1
CDR3: CATSSPGLALNTQYF

length: 14
J: TRBJ1-4
size: NA
V: TRBV9
CDR3: CASSEGQGDEKLFF

length: 14
J: TRBJ2-1
size: NA
V: TRBV7-2
CDR3: CASSPRGSYNEQFF

length: 12
J: TRBJ2-1
size: NA
V: TRBV6-5
CDR3: CASSFLSGEQFF

length: 16
J: TRBJ2-5
size: NA
V: TRBV7-2
CDR3: CASSLWGRREGETQYF

length: 18
J: TRBJ2-5
size: NA
V: TRBV7-2
CDR3: CASSSERRTSGRAETQYF

length: 19
J: TRBJ2-7
size: NA
V: TRBV7-2
CDR3: CASSLPAPPLAGHSYEQYF

length: 15
J: TRBJ2-3
size: NA
V: TRBV5-4
CDR3: CASSWGTSGTDTQYF

length: 13
J: TRBJ1-2
size: NA
V: TRBV30
CDR3: CAWSVPEQGGYTF